The rows below give T cell receptor beta chains drawn from one sample of a study of cytomegalovirus exposure and HLA in healthy donors. Profiled with immunoSEQ multiplex PCR; TCRdb holds only in-frame clones, not every one. The table lists some 170,000 clones, 81% of them singletons. Sequences were obtained from PBMCs. These TCRs come from a woman between 18 and 29 years old in good health and CMV-seropositive. Each CDR3 is given with its conserved first and last residue. D genes are given only for firm matches. The size field is filled for only some rows; it gives once, few, many or a size class.

-	TRBJ1-2	-	TRBV10-3	CAISEPGGPGGGYTF	TGTGCCATCAGTGAGCCTGGGGGGCCGGGGGGTGGCTACACCTTC
-	TRBJ1-5	-	TRBV19	CASSMAPPSNQPQHF	TGTGCCAGTAGTATGGCCCCACCTAGCAATCAGCCCCAGCATTTT
-	TRBJ1-2	TRBD1	TRBV7-9	CASSSDRVDGYTF	TGTGCCAGCAGCTCTGACAGGGTTGATGGCTACACCTTC
-	TRBJ1-5	-	TRBV2	CASSAGGPRNQPQHF	TGTGCCAGCAGTGCGGGGGGGCCTCGGAATCAGCCCCAGCATTTT
-	TRBJ1-2	-	TRBV6-5	CASRAVGGDGYTF	TGTGCCAGCAGGGCTGTGGGGGGTGATGGCTACACCTTC
-	TRBJ1-1	-	TRBV20-1	CSARPGTEAFF	TGCAGTGCTAGACCGGGCACTGAAGCTTTCTTT
once	TRBJ1-2	-	TRBV27	CASSASEDTPGGYTF	TGTGCCAGCAGTGCCTCCGAAGACACCCCCGGAGGCTACACCTTC
-	TRBJ2-5	-	TRBV18	CASSPGPEETQYF	TGTGCCAGCTCACCAGGGCCCGAAGAGACCCAGTACTTC
few	TRBJ2-3	TRBD2	TRBV7-9	CASSPYNIAGLAYF	TGTGCCAGCAGCCCGTACAATATAGCGGGGTTGGCGTATTTT
-	TRBJ1-2	-	TRBV28	CASSIAFTRHYGYTF	TGTGCCAGCAGCATAGCCTTTACACGCCATTATGGCTACACCTTC
-	TRBJ2-2	-	TRBV10-3	CAISESGAYTGELFF	TGTGCCATCAGTGAGTCGGGGGCATACACCGGGGAGCTGTTTTTT
-	TRBJ1-5	-	TRBV6-5	CASSYGSGAGQPQHF	TGTGCCAGCAGTTACGGTTCAGGGGCTGGTCAGCCCCAGCATTTT
-	TRBJ2-1	-	TRBV7-9	CASSFMGAGRGISYNEQFF	TGTGCCAGCAGCTTTATGGGTGCAGGAAGGGGCATATCCTACAATGAGCAGTTCTTC
-	TRBJ2-5	-	TRBV7-9	CASSLALREETQYF	TGTGCCAGCAGCTTAGCCCTCAGGGAAGAGACCCAGTACTTC
-	TRBJ2-1	-	TRBV4-1	CASSQEPHTRAQFF	TGCGCCAGCAGCCAAGAACCCCACACTAGGGCGCAGTTCTTC
-	TRBJ1-1	-	TRBV5-1	CATTQGSNTEAFF	TGCGCCACTACTCAGGGGTCGAACACTGAAGCTTTCTTT
-	TRBJ2-3	TRBD2	TRBV7-4	CASSGRYSGATDTQYF	TGTGCCAGCAGCGGTCGCTATAGCGGGGCCACAGATACGCAGTATTTT
-	TRBJ1-5	-	TRBV5-6	CASSLSAGYSNQPQHF	TGTGCCAGCAGCTTGTCCGCCGGTTATAGCAATCAGCCCCAGCATTTT
-	TRBJ1-4	-	TRBV5-6	CASSLTGTGSEKLFF	TGTGCCAGCAGCTTGACCGGGACTGGTAGTGAAAAACTGTTTTTT
-	TRBJ1-6	-	TRBV6-5	CASSAFGQGGSPLHF	TGTGCCAGCAGCGCATTCGGGCAGGGTGGTTCACCCCTCCACTTT
-	TRBJ2-5	TRBD1	TRBV12-5	CASGLGQTGDSRETQYF	TGTGCTAGTGGTTTAGGTCAGACAGGGGACTCCCGCGAGACCCAGTACTTC
-	TRBJ2-1	TRBD2	TRBV10-3	CAISGGTSGGSYNEQFF	TGTGCCATCAGTGGGGGGACTAGCGGGGGGTCATACAATGAGCAGTTCTTC
-	TRBJ2-2	TRBD1	TRBV10-3	CAISQGVDGELFF	TGTGCCATCAGTCAGGGGGTGGACGGGGAGCTGTTTTTT
-	TRBJ2-7	TRBD2	TRBV19	CASSNPREGSYEQYF	TGTGCCAGTAGTAACCCTCGGGAGGGTTCCTACGAGCAGTACTTC
-	TRBJ2-7	-	TRBV18	CASSRADYEQYF	TGTGCCAGCTCACGGGCTGACTACGAGCAGTACTTC
-	TRBJ1-2	-	TRBV7-2	CASSLAGAGSSYGYTF	TGTGCCAGCAGCTTAGCGGGGGCCGGCTCCTCCTATGGCTACACCTTC
once	TRBJ2-7	-	TRBV5-6	CASRLRTAYEQYF	TGTGCCAGCAGACTAAGGACAGCCTACGAGCAGTACTTC
-	TRBJ2-3	-	TRBV21-1	CASSKDGYF	TGTGCCAGCAGCAAAGACGGGTATTTT
-	TRBJ1-5	-	TRBV18	CASSPFGSSNQPQHF	TGTGCCAGCTCACCTTTCGGGTCTAGCAATCAGCCCCAGCATTTT
-	TRBJ1-2	TRBD1	TRBV19	CASSDLGTDDYGYTF	TGTGCCAGTAGTGATCTAGGGACAGACGACTATGGCTACACCTTC
-	TRBJ2-1	TRBD2	TRBV4-2	CASSPGTSGDNEQFF	TGTGCCAGCAGCCCGGGGACTAGCGGAGACAATGAGCAGTTCTTC
-	TRBJ2-7	TRBD2	TRBV7-2	CASSGLRGAIRF	TGTGCCAGCAGCGGTCTGCGGGGGGCCATCCGCTTC
-	TRBJ1-2	-	TRBV28	CASSLTFTQGLDGYTF	TGTGCCAGCAGTTTAACCTTCACCCAGGGGCTGGATGGCTACACCTTC
-	TRBJ2-2	-	TRBV4-2	CASSHHRGPKPSNTGELFF	TGTGCCAGCAGCCATCACCGTGGGCCTAAACCCTCGAACACCGGGGAGCTGTTTTTT
-	TRBJ2-2	TRBD1	TRBV4-2	CASSQSDRVSTGELFF	TGTGCCAGCAGCCAAAGTGACAGGGTTAGCACCGGGGAGCTGTTTTTT